This is a list of T cell receptor beta chains from one sample in a study of CXCR3-negative and CXCR3-positive naive CD8 T cells. TCRdb processed the 5' RACE reads again and assigns one entry to each CDR3 protein, with no DNA. Its table records about 63,000 distinct CDR3 sequences. The specimen was naive CXCR3+ CD8+ T cells from blood. These receptors were taken from a human donor in good health. Some clones in this sample may be carry-over from other donors' samples. CDR3s include the opening cysteine and the closing phenylalanine or tryptophan. The size entry is marked missing in some rows and otherwise reads once, few, many or a size class.

>TRBJ2-7|-|TRBV3-1
CASSSHGLAGVDHEQYF
>TRBJ1-5|-|TRBV5-5
CASSLYPGNGDQPQHF
>TRBJ1-2|-|TRBV29-1
CSATGDSDYGYTF
>TRBJ2-7|-|TRBV6-2/TRBV6-3
CASCGRSRSYEQYF
>TRBJ1-1|-|TRBV20-1
CSARDTGDTEAFF
>TRBJ2-7|-|TRBV28
CASSFRIPFEQYF
>TRBJ2-1|-|TRBV7-3
CASSQTLATSNEQFF
>TRBJ2-2|-|TRBV5-1
CASSLGERSGELFF
>TRBJ2-2|-|TRBV4-2
CASSHPPGGAGELFF
>TRBJ1-1|-|TRBV19
CASSIMWDTTDTEAFF
>TRBJ1-2|-|TRBV20-1
CSARGKELNYGYTF
>TRBJ2-1|-|TRBV7-6
CASSQLAGSYNEQFF
>TRBJ2-7|medium-sized|TRBV4-2
CASSQDGYEQYF
>TRBJ2-2|-|TRBV6-2/TRBV6-3
CASRGTSDTGELFF
>TRBJ2-2|-|TRBV7-3
CDSSVGPEFGELFF
>TRBJ2-3|-|TRBV12-3/TRBV12-4
CASSPGNTDTQYF
>TRBJ1-6|-|TRBV19
CASNLPDSPLHF
>TRBJ2-5|-|TRBV4-2
CASSQGGVSYQETQYF
>TRBJ2-7|-|TRBV7-9
CASSSMDPAPYEQYF
>TRBJ1-1|-|TRBV7-3
CASSSGMFAFF
>TRBJ2-6|-|TRBV28
CASSFRRDRRTGANVLTF
>TRBJ2-7|-|TRBV7-9
CASSLAPFDEQYF
>TRBJ1-2|-|TRBV29-1
CSVDDRGVSAHYGYTF
>TRBJ2-4|-|TRBV6-5
CASSSTQGASKNIQYF